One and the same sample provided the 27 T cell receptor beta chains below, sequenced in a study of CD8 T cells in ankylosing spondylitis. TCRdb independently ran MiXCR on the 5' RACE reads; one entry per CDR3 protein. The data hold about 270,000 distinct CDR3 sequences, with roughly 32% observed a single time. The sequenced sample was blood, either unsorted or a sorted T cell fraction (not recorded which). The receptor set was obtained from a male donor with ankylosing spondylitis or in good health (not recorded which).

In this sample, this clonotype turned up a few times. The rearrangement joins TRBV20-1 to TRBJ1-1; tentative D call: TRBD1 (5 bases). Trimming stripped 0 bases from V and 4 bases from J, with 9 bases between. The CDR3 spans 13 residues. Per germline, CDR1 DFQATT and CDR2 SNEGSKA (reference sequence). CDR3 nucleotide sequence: TGCAGTGCTAGAGATGCAGGGATCACTGAAGCTTTCTTT. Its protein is CSARDAGITEAFF.

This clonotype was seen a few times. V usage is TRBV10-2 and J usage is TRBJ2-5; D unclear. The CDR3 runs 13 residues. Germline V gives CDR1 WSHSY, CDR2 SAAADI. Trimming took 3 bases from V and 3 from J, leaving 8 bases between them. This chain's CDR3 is CASSEFSKETQYF. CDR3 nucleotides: TGCGCCAGCAGTGAATTCAGCAAAGAGACCCAGTACTTC.

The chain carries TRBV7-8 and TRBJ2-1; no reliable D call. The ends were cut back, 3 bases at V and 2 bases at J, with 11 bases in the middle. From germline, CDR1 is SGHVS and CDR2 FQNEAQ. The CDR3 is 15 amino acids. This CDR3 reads CASSFFTATYNEQFF. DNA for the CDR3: TGTGCCAGCAGCTTCTTCACAGCCACCTACAATGAGCAGTTCTTC.

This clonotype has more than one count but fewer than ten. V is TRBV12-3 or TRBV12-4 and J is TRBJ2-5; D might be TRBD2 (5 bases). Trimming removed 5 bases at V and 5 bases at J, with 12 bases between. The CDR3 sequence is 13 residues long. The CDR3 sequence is CASSPDLMETQYF. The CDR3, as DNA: TGTGCCAGCAGTCCGGACTTGATGGAGACCCAGTACTTC.

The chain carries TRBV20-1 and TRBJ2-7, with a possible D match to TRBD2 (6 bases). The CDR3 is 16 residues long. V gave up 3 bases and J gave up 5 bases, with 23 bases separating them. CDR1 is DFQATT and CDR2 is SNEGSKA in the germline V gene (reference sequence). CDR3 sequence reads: CSASPPSLSGGNEQYF. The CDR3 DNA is TGCAGTGCTAGCCCTCCCTCCCTCTCGGGCGGGAACGAGCAGTACTTC.

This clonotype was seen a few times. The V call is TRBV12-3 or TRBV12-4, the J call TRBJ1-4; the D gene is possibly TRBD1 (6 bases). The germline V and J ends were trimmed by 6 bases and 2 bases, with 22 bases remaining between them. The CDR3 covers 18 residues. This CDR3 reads CASSMAWGQWGTNEKLFF. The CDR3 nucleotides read TGTGCCAGCAGCATGGCCTGGGGGCAGTGGGGCACTAATGAAAAACTGTTTTTT.

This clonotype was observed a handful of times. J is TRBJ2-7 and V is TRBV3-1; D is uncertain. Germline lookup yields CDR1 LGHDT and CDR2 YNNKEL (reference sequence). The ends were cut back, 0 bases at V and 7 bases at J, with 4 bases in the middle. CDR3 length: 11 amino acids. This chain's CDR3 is CASSQEREQYF. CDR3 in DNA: TGTGCCAGCAGCCAAGAGAGGGAGCAGTACTTC.

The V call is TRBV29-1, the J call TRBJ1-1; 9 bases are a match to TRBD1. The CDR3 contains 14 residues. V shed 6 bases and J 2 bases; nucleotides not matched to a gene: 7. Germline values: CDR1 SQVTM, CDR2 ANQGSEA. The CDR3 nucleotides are TGCAGCGTCGACCCGACAGGGGGTAACACTGAAGCTTTCTTT. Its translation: CSVDPTGGNTEAFF.

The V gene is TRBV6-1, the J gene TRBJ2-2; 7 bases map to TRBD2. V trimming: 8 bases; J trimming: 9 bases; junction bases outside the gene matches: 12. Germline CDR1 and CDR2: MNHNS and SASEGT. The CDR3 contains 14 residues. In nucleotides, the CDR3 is TGTGCCAGCCACCGGGACTACCCAACGAGGGAGCTGTTTTTT. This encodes CASHRDYPTRELFF.

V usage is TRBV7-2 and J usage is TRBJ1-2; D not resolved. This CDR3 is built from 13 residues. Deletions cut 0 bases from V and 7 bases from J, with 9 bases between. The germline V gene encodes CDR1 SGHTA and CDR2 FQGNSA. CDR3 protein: CASSLAQDTGYTF. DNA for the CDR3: TGTGCCAGCAGCTTAGCGCAGGATACTGGCTACACCTTC.

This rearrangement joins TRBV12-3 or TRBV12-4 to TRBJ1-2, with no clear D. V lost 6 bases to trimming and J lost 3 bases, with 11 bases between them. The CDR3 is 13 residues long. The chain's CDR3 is CASRPDGYYGYTF. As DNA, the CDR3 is TGTGCCAGCAGACCAGACGGATACTATGGCTACACCTTC.

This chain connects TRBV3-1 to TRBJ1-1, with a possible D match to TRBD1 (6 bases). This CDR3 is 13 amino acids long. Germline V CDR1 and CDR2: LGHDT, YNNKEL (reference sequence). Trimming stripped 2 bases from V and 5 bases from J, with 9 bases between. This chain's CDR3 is CASSQRGGTEAFF. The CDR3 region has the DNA TGTGCCAGCAGCCAAAGAGGGGGAACTGAAGCTTTCTTT. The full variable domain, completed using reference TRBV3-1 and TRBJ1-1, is DTAVSQTPKYLVTQMGNDKSIKCEQNLGHDTMYWYKQDSKKFLKIMFSYNNKELIINETVPNRFSPKSPDKAHLNLHINSLELGDSAVYFCASSQRGGTEAFFGQGTRLTVV.

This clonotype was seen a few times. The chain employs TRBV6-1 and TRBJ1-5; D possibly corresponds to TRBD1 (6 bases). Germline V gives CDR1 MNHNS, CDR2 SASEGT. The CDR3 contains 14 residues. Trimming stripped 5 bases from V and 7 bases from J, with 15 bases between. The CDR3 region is CASSQSLDRQPQHF. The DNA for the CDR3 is TGTGCCAGCAGTCAATCCTTAGACAGGCAGCCCCAGCATTTT.

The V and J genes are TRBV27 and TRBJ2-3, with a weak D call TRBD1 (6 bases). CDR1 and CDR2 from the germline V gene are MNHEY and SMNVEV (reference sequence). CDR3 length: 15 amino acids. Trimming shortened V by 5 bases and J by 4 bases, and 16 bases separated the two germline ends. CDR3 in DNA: TGTGCCAGCAGTGAAACAACAGGGACGGCAGATACGCAGTATTTT. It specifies CASSETTGTADTQYF.

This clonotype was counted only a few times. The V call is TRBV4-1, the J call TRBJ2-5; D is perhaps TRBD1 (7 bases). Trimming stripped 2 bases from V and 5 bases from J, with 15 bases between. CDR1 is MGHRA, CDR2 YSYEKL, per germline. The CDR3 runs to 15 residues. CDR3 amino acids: CASSQRGTEEETQYF. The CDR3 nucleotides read TGCGCCAGCAGCCAACGCGGGACAGAGGAGGAGACCCAGTACTTC.

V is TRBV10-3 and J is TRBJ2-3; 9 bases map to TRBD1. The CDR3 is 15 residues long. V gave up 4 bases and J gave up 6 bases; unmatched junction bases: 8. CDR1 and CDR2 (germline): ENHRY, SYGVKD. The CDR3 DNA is TGTGCCATCAGTGGAAGTACAGGGGGCGCGGATACGCAGTATTTT. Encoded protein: CAISGSTGGADTQYF.

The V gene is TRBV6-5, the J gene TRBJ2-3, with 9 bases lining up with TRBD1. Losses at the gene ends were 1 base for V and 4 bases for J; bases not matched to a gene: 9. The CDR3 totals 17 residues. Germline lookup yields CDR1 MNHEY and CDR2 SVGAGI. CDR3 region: CASSYLHRTGDPDTQYF. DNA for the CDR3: TGTGCCAGCAGTTACTTGCACAGGACAGGGGACCCAGATACGCAGTATTTT.

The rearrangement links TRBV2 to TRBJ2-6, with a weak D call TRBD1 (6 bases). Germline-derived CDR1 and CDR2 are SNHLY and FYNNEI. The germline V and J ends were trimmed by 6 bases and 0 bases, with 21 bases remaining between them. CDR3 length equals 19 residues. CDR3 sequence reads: CASSARSPTGLSGANVLTF. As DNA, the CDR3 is TGTGCCAGCAGCGCCAGGTCCCCGACAGGCCTCTCTGGGGCCAACGTCCTGACTTTC.

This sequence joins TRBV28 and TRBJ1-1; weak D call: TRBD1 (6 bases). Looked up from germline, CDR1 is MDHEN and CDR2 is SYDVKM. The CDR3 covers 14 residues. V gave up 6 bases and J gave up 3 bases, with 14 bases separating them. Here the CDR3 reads CASSIGGEDTEAFF. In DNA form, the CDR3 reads TGTGCCAGCAGCATAGGGGGGGAGGACACTGAAGCTTTCTTT.

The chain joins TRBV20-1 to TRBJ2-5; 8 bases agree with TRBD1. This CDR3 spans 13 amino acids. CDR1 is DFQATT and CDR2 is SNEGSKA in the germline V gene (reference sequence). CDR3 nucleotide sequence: TGCAGCCCCGGGACAGGCGACAAGGAGACCCAGTACTTC. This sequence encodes CSPGTGDKETQYF.

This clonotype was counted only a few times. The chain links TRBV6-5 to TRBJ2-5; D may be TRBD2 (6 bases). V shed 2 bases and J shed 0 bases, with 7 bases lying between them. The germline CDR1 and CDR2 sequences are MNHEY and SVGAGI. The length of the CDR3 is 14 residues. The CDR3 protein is CASSYGGNQETQYF. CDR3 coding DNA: TGTGCCAGCAGTTACGGGGGGAACCAAGAGACCCAGTACTTC.

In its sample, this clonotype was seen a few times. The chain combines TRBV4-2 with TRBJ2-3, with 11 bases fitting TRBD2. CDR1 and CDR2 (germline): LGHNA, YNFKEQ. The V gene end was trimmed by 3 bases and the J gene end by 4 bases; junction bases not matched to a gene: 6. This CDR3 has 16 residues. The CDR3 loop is CASSQQTSGGADTQYF. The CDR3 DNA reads TGTGCCAGCAGCCAGCAAACTAGCGGGGGTGCAGATACGCAGTATTTT.

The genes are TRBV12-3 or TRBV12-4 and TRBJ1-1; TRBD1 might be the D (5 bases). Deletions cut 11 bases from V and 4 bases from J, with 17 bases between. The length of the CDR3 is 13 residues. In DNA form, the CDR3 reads TGTGCCTCCCGCGGGGGTTGGGTCACTGAAGCTTTCTTT. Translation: CASRGGWVTEAFF.

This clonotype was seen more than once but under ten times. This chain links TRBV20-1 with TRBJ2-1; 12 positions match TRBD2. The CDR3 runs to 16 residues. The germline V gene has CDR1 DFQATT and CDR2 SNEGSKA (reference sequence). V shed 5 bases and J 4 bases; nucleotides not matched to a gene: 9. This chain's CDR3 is CSAPAPSGGEYNEQFF. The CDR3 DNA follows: TGCAGTGCTCCCGCCCCTAGCGGGGGGGAGTACAATGAGCAGTTCTTC.

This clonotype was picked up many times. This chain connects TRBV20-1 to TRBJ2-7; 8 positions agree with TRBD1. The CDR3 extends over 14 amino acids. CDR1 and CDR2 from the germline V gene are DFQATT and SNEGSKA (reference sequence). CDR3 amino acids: CSALGQEISYEQYF. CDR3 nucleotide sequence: TGCAGCGCTTTGGGACAGGAAATCTCCTACGAGCAGTACTTC.

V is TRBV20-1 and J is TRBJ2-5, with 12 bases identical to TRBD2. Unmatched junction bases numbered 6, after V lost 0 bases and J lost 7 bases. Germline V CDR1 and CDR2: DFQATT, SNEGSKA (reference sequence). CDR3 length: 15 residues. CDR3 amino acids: CSARDWTSGVRTQYF. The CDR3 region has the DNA TGCAGTGCTAGAGATTGGACTAGCGGGGTTCGGACCCAGTACTTC.

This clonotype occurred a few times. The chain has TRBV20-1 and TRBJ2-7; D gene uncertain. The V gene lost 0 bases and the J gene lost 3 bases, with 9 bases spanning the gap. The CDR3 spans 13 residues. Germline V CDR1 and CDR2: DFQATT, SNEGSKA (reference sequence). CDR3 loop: CSARDLTVYEQYF. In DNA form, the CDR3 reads TGCAGTGCTAGAGACCTTACTGTCTACGAGCAGTACTTC.